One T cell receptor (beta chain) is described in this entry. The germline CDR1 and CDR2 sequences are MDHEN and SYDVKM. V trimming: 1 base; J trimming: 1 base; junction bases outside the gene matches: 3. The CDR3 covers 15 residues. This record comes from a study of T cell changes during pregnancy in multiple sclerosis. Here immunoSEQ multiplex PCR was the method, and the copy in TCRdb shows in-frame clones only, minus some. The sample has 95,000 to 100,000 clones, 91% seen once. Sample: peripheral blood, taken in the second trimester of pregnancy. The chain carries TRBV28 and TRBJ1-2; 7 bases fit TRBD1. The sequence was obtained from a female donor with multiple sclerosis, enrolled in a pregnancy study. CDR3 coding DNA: TGTGCCAGCAGTTTATTCACAGGGGATAACTATGGCTACACCTTC. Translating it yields CASSLFTGDNYGYTF.